Following are 13 T cell receptor beta chains from one sample sequenced in a study of regulatory T cells in long-lasting Graves disease. Sample time point: persistent/refractory GD, antithyroid drugs over 5 years with positive TRAb. The authors made the TCR library using RNA they extracted from PBMCs. Investigators prepared the TCR beta libraries by applying iRepertoire HTBI primers and Arm-PCR of CDR3 regions. TCRdb re-called the multiplex PCR reads with MiXCR, one entry per CDR3 protein. The profile shows 300,000 to 350,000 distinct CDR3 sequences, roughly 21% of them singletons. The sequencing here drew on peripheral blood mononuclear cells (PBMCs), taken when the disease was refractory, from a patient treated with antithyroid drugs. The source of these receptors is a female donor with Graves disease.

The chain carries TRBV28 and TRBJ2-1; 8 bases line up with TRBD2. The CDR3 totals 15 residues. CDR1 is MDHEN and CDR2 is SYDVKM in the germline V gene. Losses at the gene ends were 5 bases for V and 1 base for J; bases not matched to a gene: 4. The CDR3: CASSATSGSYNEQFF. In DNA form, the CDR3 reads TGTGCCAGCAGTGCTACTAGCGGTTCCTACAATGAGCAGTTCTTC. Complete variable domain (other parts from reference TRBV28 and TRBJ2-1): DVKVTQSSRYLVKRTGEKVFLECVQDMDHENMFWYRQDPGLGLRLIYFSYDVKMKEKGDIPEGYSVSREKKERFSLILESASTNQTSMYLCASSATSGSYNEQFFGPGTRLTVL.

The genes are TRBV20-1 and TRBJ1-5, with a tentative D call TRBD1 (6 bases). Germline V gene sequence: CDR1 DFQATT, CDR2 SNEGSKA (reference sequence). V was trimmed by 4 bases and J by 2 bases, leaving 18 bases between them. CDR3 length: 16 amino acids. CDR3 DNA sequence: TGCAGTGCTAAGCAGGGCGGGGGCGGACGCAATCAGCCCCAGCATTTT. It codes for CSAKQGGGGRNQPQHF.

This clonotype showed up just once. CDR3 bases: TGTGCCAGCAACCGAACAGGGGGCTACACTGAAGCTTTCTTT. Amino acids: CASNRTGGYTEAFF. This sequence joins TRBV5-6 and TRBJ1-1, with 9 bases lining up with TRBD1. The germline CDR1 and CDR2 sequences are SGHDT and YYEEEE. The CDR3 is 14 residues long. J lost 3 bases, V lost 6 bases, and 6 bases had no gene match.

This clonotype was observed at least ten times. The chain joins TRBV3-1 to TRBJ1-1; possible D gene TRBD1, 5 bases. The CDR3 spans 14 residues. With 4 bases removed from V and 5 bases from J, the gap between germline ends came to 14 bases. Germline loops: CDR1 LGHDT, CDR2 YNNKEL (reference sequence). CDR3 coding DNA: TGTGCCAGCAGCCCCACGGGGCCCCGGACTGAAGCTTTCTTT. This encodes CASSPTGPRTEAFF.

The chain recombines TRBV20-1 with TRBJ2-7; D may be TRBD2 (6 bases). From germline, CDR1 is DFQATT and CDR2 SNEGSKA (reference sequence). This CDR3 is built from 13 residues. V dropped 1 base and J dropped 1 base, with 8 bases sitting between them. CDR3 protein: CSARGGVSYEQYF. In nucleotides, the CDR3 is TGCAGTGCTAGAGGCGGGGTTTCCTACGAGCAGTACTTC.

This clonotype came up once. This may be a read error, as it is one base from a much larger clone. The rearrangement joins TRBV18 to TRBJ2-7; D may be TRBD1 (6 bases). The germline V gene has CDR1 KGHSH and CDR2 LQKENI. The CDR3 contains 12 residues. The CDR3 DNA sequence: TGTGCCAGCTCACCGACAGGTCGCGAGCAGTGCTTC. It is translated as CASSPTGREQCF.

This clonotype came up a few times. The V and J genes are TRBV6-5 and TRBJ2-7; D gene ambiguous. This CDR3 region has 14 residues. The V end was cut by 0 bases, the J end by 3 bases, with 9 bases between. CDR1 is MNHEY and CDR2 is SVGAGI in the germline V gene. The CDR3 loop is CASSYSSEFYEQYF. CDR3 sequence (DNA): TGTGCCAGCAGTTACTCTTCGGAATTCTACGAGCAGTACTTC.

A single count supports this clonotype. Being one base from a much bigger clone, this may be a read error. This chain joins TRBV25-1 and TRBJ1-2, with a weak D call TRBD1 (6 bases). The CDR3 spans 14 residues. Looked up from germline, CDR1 is MGHDK and CDR2 is SYGVNS. DNA for the CDR3: TGTGCCACCAGCAAAACGCGACAGGTCTATGGCTACGCCTTC. As protein: CATSKTRQVYGYAF.

At least ten counts were recorded for this clonotype. The chain couples TRBV27 to TRBJ2-2; 15 bases fit TRBD2. With V trimmed by 0 bases and J by 4 bases, 6 bases remained unmatched. Germline CDR1 MNHEY, CDR2 SMNVEV (reference sequence). The CDR3 loop spans 19 amino acids. The CDR3 sequence: CASSLSGLAGGYGTGELFF. The CDR3 bases are TGTGCCAGCAGTTTATCTGGACTAGCGGGAGGGTACGGCACCGGGGAGCTGTTTTTT.

The rearrangement links TRBV20-1 to TRBJ1-1; TRBD1 matches at 11 bases. The CDR3 has 16 amino acids. V lost 0 bases to trimming and J lost 1 base; unmatched junction nucleotides: 4. The germline gives CDR1 DFQATT, CDR2 SNEGSKA (reference sequence). The DNA for the CDR3 is TGCAGTGCTAGAGATGTGGGACAGGGGGAGAACACTGAAGCTTTCTTT. Its translation: CSARDVGQGENTEAFF.

This clonotype occurred a few times. This rearrangement joins TRBV7-8 to TRBJ2-2; TRBD2 aligns across 7 bases. This CDR3 contains 15 residues. Unmatched junction bases numbered 6, after V lost 0 bases and J lost 8 bases. Germline V gives CDR1 SGHVS, CDR2 FQNEAQ. The CDR3 reads CASSLATRGEGELFF. The CDR3 DNA sequence: TGTGCCAGCAGCTTAGCAACCCGGGGGGAGGGGGAGCTGTTTTTT. Supplemented by reference TRBV7-8 and TRBJ2-2, the full variable domain reads GAGVSQSPRYKVAKRGQDVALRCDPISGHVSLFWYQQALGQGPEFLTYFQNEAQLDKSGLPSDRFFAERPEGSVSTLKIQRTQQEDSAVYLCASSLATRGEGELFFGEGSRLTVL.

The J gene is TRBJ2-3, the V gene TRBV29-1, with D possibly called TRBD1 or TRBD2 (5 bases each). This CDR3 region has 12 residues. From germline, CDR1 is SQVTM and CDR2 ANQGSEA. DNA of the CDR3: TGCAGGGCTGGGGGAAACGGAGATACGCAGTATTTT. This sequence encodes CRAGGNGDTQYF.

V usage is TRBV12-3 or TRBV12-4 and J usage is TRBJ2-7; D is uncertain. The CDR3 spans 14 residues. V lost 1 base, J lost 8 bases, and 15 bases lay in between. This chain's CDR3 is CASSLGYSRWKQYF. CDR3 DNA sequence: TGTGCCAGCAGTTTAGGGTACTCTAGGTGGAAGCAGTACTTC.